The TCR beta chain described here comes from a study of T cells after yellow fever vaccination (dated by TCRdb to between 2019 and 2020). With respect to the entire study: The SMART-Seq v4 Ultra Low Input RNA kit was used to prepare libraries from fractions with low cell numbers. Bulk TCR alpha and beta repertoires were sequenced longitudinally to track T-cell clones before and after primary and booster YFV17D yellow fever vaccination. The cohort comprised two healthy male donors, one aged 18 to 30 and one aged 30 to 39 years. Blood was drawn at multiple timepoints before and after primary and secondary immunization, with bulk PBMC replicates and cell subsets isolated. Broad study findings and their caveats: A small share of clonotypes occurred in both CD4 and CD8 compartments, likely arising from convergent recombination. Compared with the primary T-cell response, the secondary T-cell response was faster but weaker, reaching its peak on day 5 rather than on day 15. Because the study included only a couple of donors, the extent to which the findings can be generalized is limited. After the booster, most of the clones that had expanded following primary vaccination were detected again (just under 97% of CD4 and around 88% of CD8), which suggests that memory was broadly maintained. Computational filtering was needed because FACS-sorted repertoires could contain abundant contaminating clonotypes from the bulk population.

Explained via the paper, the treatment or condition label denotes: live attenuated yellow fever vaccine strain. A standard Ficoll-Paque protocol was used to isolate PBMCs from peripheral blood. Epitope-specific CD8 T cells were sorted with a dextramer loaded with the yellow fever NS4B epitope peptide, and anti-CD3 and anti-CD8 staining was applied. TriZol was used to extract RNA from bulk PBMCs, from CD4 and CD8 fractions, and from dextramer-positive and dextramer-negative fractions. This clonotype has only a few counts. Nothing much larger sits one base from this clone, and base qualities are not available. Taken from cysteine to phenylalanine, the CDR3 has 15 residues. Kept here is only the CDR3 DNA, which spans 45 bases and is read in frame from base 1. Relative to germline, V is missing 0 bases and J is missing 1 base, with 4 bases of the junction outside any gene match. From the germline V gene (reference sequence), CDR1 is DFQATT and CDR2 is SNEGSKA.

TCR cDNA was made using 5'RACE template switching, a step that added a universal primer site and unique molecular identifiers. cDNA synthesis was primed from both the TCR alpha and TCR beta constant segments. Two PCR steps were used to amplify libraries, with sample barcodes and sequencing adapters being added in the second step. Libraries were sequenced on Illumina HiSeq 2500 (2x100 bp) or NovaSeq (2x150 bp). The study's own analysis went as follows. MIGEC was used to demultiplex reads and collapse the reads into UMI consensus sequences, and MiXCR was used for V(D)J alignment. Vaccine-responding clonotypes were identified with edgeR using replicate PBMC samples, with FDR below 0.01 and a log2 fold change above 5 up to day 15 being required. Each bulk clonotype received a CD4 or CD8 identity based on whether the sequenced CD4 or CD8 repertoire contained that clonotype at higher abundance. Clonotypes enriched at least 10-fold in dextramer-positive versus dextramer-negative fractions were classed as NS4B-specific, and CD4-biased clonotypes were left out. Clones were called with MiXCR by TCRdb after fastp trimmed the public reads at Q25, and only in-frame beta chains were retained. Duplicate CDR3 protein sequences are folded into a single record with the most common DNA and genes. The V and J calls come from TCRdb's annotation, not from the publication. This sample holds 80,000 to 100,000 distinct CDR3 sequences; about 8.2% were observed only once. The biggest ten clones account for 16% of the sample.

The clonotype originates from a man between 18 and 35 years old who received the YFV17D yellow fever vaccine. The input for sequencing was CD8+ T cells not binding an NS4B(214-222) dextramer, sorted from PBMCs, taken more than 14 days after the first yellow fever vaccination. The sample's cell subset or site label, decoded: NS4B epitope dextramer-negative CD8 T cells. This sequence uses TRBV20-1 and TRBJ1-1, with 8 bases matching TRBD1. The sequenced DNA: TGCAGTGCTAGAGATCTAGGACAGGGGAACACTGAAGCTTTCTTT. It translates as CSARDLGQGNTEAFF.